The TCR beta chain under discussion was sequenced for a study of blood T cells in healthy people across ages (dated by TCRdb to 2015 to 2017). About the investigation overall: Template switching captured roughly one uniquely barcoded TCR beta cDNA molecule per two T cells in model experiments. To track age-related changes in TCR beta repertoire diversity, the study relied on deep sequencing normalized with unique cDNA molecular identifiers. Four age groups were formed from the donors: young (average about 17 years), middle-aged (approximately 41), aged (about 62) and long-lived (82). Using the same blood draw, the study looked at two additional independent replicas of 1 million unique cDNA reads for two donors, one aged 18 to 30 and the other aged 80 or older.

There are 13 amino acids in the CDR3, from cysteine to phenylalanine inclusive. Just CDR3 DNA is preserved here, 39 bases in frame from base 1. Compared with germline, V lacks 2 bases and J lacks 7 bases; bases without a gene match: 1. In the germline V gene, CDR1 corresponds to SGHDT and CDR2 to YYEEEE. The sample holds a few counts of this clonotype. It lacks a known antigen. Per-base quality was not reported, and no clone a single base away is much larger than it. The study at large found these results: The long-lived group showed more naive CD4+ T cells, fewer expanded clones and increased TCR diversity than the aged group, suggesting age selection. Estimates of total diversity based on one million sequenced T cells were considered lower bounds and underestimates. Observed TCR beta diversity per million T cells fell roughly linearly with age, and a significant reduction was already apparent by age approximately 40. Since profiling was done on bulk unsorted PBMCs, naive and antigen-experienced compartments could not be conclusively compared. Observed TCR beta diversity correlated strongly with the percentage of naive T cells measured by flow cytometry. Donor CMV infection status was unknown, potentially confounding age-related changes in expanded clonotypes.

The donors were a few dozen Caucasian individuals from Russia, aged 6 to 90 years, who were systemically healthy. Roughly 10 milliliters of peripheral blood were drawn from each donor into EDTA-treated Vacutainer tubes. PBMCs were isolated by Ficoll-Paque density-gradient centrifugation, with at least 6 million obtained per sample. Total RNA, at least 6 micrograms per sample, was extracted from PBMCs with Trizol reagent. Naive CD45RAhigh/CD27high T cell percentages were measured by flow cytometry on a PBMC aliquot from every donor. The library was prepared using 5' RACE. Sequencing used an Illumina HiSeq 2500. The second PCR ran for about 6 to 12 cycles and used a J-beta primer mix along with a sample-barcoded 5' primer. A unique molecular identifier was introduced onto each TCR beta cDNA molecule by a template-switch 5' adaptor carrying 12 random nucleotides. Each sample yielded at least 3 million CDR3-containing paired-end reads. All of the RNA was converted into first-strand cDNA using the Mint cDNA synthesis kit, with a TRBC-specific oligonucleotide serving as the primer. Following uracil-DNA glycosylase treatment, all cDNA underwent a first 18-cycle PCR with the universal primers M1SS and BC2_uni_R. As for the authors' bioinformatics: Normalization of each sample was performed by random selection of 1 million high-quality reads, each carrying a distinct molecular identifier. Reads with shared molecular identifiers were discarded instead of being binned into consensus sequences. MiTCR, with a Q25 quality threshold and the strictest error-elimination algorithm, was used for CDR3 identification, clonotype clustering and error correction. A nonparametric unseen species model with Euler transformation was used to estimate a lower bound on total TCR beta diversity. TCRdb's own reprocessing of the public reads used fastp at Q25 and MiXCR and kept productive beta chains. Each CDR3 protein appears once, grouped with its most common genes and DNA. The V and J calls reflect TCRdb's pipeline rather than the authors' work. The sample profile shows roughly 560,000 distinct CDR3 sequences; under 30% of them were found once. The ten largest clones capture around 10% of the sample.

These data were also filed under a second study, of T cells of mothers and their children. As noted in the second study: Nine systemically healthy Caucasian individuals served as donors, namely three mothers together with their six children. cDNA synthesis used all of the extracted RNA, with around 1.6 ug of RNA in each 15 ul reaction. In the second PCR, the M1S primer added sample barcodes and 2-4 random nucleotides. Over 8 million TCR beta CDR3 reads were obtained for each mother, and some 3.1 million reads were obtained for each child. Thymic selection similarly shapes TCR recombination output in related and unrelated pairs, with minor effect from inherited differences. Normalized repertoire overlap was always slightly but never significantly higher in related than unrelated mother-child pairs. Persistent microchimeric T cell clones were not detected, at a sensitivity of 85 to 100 clones per million clonotypes. In the study, deep NGS was used to compare the TCR beta repertoires of mothers and children, and features distinguishing related mother-child pairs from unrelated individuals were sought. The mean age was around 40 +/- 4 years for the mothers and approximately 11 +/- 4 years for the children. After adapter ligation was performed with NEBNext reagents, the libraries were sequenced on an Illumina HiSeq 2000 with 100+100 nt paired-end reads. To avoid cross-contamination, the mother libraries and the child libraries were prepared a month apart and sequenced in separate runs. For each donor, somewhere between roughly 500,000 and 2,100,000 distinct TCR beta clonotypes were identified. Naive TCR beta clonotypes were estimated from low-frequency clonotypes matched to each donor's FACS-determined naive share, without sorting.

This TCR was recovered from a boy aged 5-17 years in good health. The rearrangement joined TRBV5-6 to TRBJ2-4, with 9 bases in between that match TRBD1. The sequenced sample was blood. The CDR3 in this case is CASSFDRGNIQYF. The sequenced DNA: TGTGCCAGCAGCTTTGACAGGGGGAACATTCAGTACTTC.